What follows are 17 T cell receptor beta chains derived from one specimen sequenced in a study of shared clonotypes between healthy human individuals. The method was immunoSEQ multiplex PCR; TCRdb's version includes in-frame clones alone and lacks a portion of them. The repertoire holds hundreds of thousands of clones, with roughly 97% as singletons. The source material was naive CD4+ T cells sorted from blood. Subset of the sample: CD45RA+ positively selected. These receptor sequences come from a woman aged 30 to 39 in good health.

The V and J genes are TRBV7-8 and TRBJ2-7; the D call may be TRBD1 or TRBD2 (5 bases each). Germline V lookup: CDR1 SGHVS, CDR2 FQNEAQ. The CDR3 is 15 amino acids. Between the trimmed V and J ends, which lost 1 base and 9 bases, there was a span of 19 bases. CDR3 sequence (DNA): TGTGCCAGCAGCTTAGTATTTGAGCGGCGAACAGGGCAGTACTTC. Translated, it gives CASSLVFERRTGQYF.

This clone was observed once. CDR3 nucleotides: TGTGCCATCAGCTATAGGGACAGGGAGAAGCACGAGCAGTACTTC. Amino acid sequence: CAISYRDREKHEQYF. The chain is built from TRBV10-3 and TRBJ2-7, with 9 nucleotides matching TRBD1. This CDR3 comprises 15 residues. CDR1 is ENHRY, CDR2 SYGVKD, per germline. V was pared by 6 bases and J by 5 bases, with 11 bases of the junction left unmatched.

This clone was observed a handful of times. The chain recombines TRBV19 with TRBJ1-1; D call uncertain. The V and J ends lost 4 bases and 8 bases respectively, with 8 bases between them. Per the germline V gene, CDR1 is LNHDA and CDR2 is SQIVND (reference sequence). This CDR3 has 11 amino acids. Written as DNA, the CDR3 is TGTGCCAGTAGTACGGTAGGAGAAGCTTTCTTT. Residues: CASSTVGEAFF.

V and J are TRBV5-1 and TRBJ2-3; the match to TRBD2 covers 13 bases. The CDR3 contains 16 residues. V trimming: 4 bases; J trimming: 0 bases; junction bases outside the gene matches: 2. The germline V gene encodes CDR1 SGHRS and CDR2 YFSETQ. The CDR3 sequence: CASSGTSGKSTDTQYF. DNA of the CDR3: TGCGCCAGCAGCGGGACTAGCGGGAAAAGCACAGATACGCAGTATTTT.

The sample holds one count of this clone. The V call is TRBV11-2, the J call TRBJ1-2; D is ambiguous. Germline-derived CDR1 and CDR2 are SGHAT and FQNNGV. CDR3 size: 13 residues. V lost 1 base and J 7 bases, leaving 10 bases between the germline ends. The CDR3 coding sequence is TGTGCCAGCAGCTTAGCCCTCACTAGTGGCTACACCTTC. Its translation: CASSLALTSGYTF.

The CDR3 region is CASSLYRDGYTF. CDR3 bases: TGTGCCAGCAGTTTATACAGGGACGGCTACACCTTC. The chain uses TRBV28 and TRBJ1-2, with TRBD1 as a possible D gene (6 bases). V lost 1 base and J lost 8, with 8 bases in between. Germline CDR1 and CDR2: MDHEN and SYDVKM. The CDR3 spans 12 residues.

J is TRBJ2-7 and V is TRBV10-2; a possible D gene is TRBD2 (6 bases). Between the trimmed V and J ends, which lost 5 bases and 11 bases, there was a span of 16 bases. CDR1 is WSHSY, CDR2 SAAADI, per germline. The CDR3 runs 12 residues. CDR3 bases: TGCGCCAGCAGTCCGGGACTGACTGCAGAGTACTTC. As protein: CASSPGLTAEYF.

This CDR3 reads CASSFPGQARRAIYF. Written as DNA, the CDR3 is TGTGCCAGTAGTTTCCCGGGACAGGCCCGACGGGCCATATATTTT. The chain joins TRBV19 to TRBJ1-3; 8 nucleotides agree with TRBD1. The V gene's germline CDR1 is LNHDA and CDR2 SQIVND (reference sequence). V lost 5 bases, J lost 11 bases, and 14 bases stayed unmatched. The CDR3 is 15 residues long.

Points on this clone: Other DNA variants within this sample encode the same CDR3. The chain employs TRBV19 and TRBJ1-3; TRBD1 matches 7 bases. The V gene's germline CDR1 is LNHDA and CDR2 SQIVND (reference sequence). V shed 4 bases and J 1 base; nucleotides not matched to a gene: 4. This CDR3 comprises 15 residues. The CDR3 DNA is TGTGCCAGTAGTAGGACAGGTCGGTCTGGAAACACCATATATTTT. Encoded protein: CASSRTGRSGNTIYF.

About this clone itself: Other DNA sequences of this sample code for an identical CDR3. This CDR3 is CASSLGTGELFF. The CDR3 nucleotides are TGTGCCAGCAGTTTAGGGACCGGGGAGCTGTTTTTT. The V and J genes are TRBV27 and TRBJ2-2; D is uncertain. V was shortened by 2 bases and J by 5 bases, with 3 bases between the two germline ends. The CDR3 covers 12 residues. The germline gives CDR1 MNHEY, CDR2 SMNVEV (reference sequence).

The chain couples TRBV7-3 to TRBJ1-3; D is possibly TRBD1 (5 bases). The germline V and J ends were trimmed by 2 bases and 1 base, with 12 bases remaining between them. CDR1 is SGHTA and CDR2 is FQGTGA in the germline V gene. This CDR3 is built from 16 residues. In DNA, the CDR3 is TGTGCCAGCAGCTTAGGGACGGACATTTCTGGAAACACCATATATTTT. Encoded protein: CASSLGTDISGNTIYF.

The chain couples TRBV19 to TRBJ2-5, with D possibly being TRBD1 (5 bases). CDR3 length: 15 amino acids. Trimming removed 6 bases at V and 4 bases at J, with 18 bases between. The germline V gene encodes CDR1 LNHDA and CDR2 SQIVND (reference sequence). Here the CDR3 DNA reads TGTGCCAGTAGCTCAGACGTGGGGCAGGGAGAGACCCAGTACTTC. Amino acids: CASSSDVGQGETQYF. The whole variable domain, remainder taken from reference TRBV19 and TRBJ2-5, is DGGITQSPKYLFRKEGQNVTLSCEQNLNHDAMYWYRQDPGQGLRLIYYSQIVNDFQKGDIAEGYSVSREKKESFPLTVTSAQKNPTAFYLCASSSDVGQGETQYFGPGTRLLVL.

CDR3 region: CASSLAGVTDTQYF. The CDR3 bases are TGCGCCAGCTCACTAGCGGGAGTAACAGATACGCAGTATTTT. The genes are TRBV4-1 and TRBJ2-3; TRBD2 matches at 11 bases. This CDR3 spans 14 amino acids. V lost 8 bases and J lost 3; bases outside the gene matches: 4. Germline-derived CDR1 and CDR2 are MGHRA and YSYEKL.

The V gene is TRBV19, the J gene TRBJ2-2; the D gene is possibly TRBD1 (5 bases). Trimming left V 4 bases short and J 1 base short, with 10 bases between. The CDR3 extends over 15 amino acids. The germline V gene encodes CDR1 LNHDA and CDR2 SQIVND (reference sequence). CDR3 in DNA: TGTGCCAGTAGTAAAGACAGACAGAACACCGGGGAGCTGTTTTTT. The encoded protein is CASSKDRQNTGELFF.

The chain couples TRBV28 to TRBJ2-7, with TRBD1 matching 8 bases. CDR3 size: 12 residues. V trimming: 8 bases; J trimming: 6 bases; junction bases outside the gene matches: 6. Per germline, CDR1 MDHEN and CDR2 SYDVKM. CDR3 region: CASGQGWAEQYF. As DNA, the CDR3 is TGTGCCAGCGGACAGGGTTGGGCCGAGCAGTACTTC.

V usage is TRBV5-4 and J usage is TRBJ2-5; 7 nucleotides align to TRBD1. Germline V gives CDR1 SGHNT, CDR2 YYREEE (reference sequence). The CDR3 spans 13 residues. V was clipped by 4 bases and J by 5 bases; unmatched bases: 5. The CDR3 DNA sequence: TGTGCCAGCAGCAACAGGGGCCGGGAGACCCAGTACTTC. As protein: CASSNRGRETQYF.

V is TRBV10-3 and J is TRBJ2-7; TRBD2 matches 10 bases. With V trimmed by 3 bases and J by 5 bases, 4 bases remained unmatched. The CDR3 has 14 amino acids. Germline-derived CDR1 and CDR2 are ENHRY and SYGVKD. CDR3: CAISEALAGDEQYF. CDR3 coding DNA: TGTGCCATCAGTGAAGCGCTAGCGGGAGACGAGCAGTACTTC.